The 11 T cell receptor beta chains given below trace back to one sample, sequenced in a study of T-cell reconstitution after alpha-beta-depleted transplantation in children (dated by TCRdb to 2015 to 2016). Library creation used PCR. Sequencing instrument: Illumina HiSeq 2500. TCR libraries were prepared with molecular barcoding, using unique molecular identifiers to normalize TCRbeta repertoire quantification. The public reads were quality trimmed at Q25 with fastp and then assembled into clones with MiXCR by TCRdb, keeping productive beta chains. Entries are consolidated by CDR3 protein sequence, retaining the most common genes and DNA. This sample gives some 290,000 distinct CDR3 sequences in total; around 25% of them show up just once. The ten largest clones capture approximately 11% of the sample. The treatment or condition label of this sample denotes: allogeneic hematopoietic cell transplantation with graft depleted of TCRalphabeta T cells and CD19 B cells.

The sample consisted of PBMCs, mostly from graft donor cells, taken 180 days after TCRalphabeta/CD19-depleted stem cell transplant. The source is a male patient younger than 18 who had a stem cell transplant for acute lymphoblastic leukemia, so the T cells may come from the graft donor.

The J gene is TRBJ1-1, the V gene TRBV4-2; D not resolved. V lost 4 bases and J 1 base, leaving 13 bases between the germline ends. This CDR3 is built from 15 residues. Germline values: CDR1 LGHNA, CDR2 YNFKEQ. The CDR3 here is CASSPLANGNTEAFF. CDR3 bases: TGTGCCAGCAGCCCCCTGGCCAACGGGAACACTGAAGCTTTCTTT.

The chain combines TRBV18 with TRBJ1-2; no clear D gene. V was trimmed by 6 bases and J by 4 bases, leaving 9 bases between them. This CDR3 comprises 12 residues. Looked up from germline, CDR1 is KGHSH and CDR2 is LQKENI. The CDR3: CASSLDIYGYTF. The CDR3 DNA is TGTGCCAGCTCTCTCGACATCTATGGCTACACCTTC.

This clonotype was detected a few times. CDR3 in amino acids: CASSQIGLAKNIQYF. CDR3 DNA sequence: TGCGCCAGCAGCCAAATAGGGCTAGCCAAAAACATTCAGTACTTC. The gene calls are TRBV4-1 and TRBJ2-4; D gene unclear. Between the trimmed V and J ends, which lost 2 bases and 0 bases, there was a span of 8 bases. Germline CDR1 reads MGHRA; CDR2 reads YSYEKL. CDR3 length: 15 residues.

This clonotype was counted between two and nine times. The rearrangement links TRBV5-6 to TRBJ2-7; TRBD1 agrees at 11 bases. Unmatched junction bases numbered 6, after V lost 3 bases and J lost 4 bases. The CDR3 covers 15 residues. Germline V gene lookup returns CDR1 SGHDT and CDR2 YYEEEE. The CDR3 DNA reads TGTGCCAGCAGCTACTGGACAGGGGGCGGTTACGAGCAGTACTTC. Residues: CASSYWTGGGYEQYF.

As DNA, the CDR3 is TGCAGTGCTAGATTCGGGACAGGGGTCTTTAATCAGCCCCAGCATTTT. Protein product: CSARFGTGVFNQPQHF. This chain uses TRBV20-1 with TRBJ1-5; 10 bases match TRBD1. Germline CDR1 and CDR2: DFQATT and SNEGSKA (reference sequence). J lost 4 bases, V lost 2 bases, and 8 bases had no gene match. This CDR3 contains 16 residues.

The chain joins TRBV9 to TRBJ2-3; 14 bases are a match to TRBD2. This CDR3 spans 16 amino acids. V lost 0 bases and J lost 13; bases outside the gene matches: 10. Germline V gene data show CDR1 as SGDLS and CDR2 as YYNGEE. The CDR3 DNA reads TGTGCCAGCAGCGTAGAGGTCGGGACTAGCGGGAGAAAGAAGTATTTT. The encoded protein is CASSVEVGTSGRKKYF.

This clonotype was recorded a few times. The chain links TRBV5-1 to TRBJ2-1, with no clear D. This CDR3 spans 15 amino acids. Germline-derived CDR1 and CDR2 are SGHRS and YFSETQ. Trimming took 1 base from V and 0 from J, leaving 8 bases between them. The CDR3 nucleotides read TGCGCCAGCAGCTTGCGGCAGGCCTCCTACAATGAGCAGTTCTTC. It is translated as CASSLRQASYNEQFF.

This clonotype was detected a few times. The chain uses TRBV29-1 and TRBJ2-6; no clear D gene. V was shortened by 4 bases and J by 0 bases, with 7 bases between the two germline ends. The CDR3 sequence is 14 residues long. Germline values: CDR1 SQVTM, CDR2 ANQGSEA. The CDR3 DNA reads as TGCAGCGTTGTTGCCGCCTCTGGGGCCAACGTCCTGACTTTC. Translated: CSVVAASGANVLTF.

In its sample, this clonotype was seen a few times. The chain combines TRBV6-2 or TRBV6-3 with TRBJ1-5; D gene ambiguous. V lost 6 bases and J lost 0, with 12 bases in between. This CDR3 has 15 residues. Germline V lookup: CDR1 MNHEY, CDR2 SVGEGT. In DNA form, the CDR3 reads TGTGCCAGCAGACCAACAGATTATAGCAATCAGCCCCAGCATTTT. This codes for CASRPTDYSNQPQHF.

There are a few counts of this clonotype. The CDR3 bases are TGTGCCAGCAGTTTAAGGGGGCCCTCCTACGAGCAGTACTTC. Amino acid sequence: CASSLRGPSYEQYF. The V call is TRBV27, the J call TRBJ2-7, with 7 bases aligning to TRBD1. From germline, CDR1 is MNHEY and CDR2 SMNVEV (reference sequence). CDR3 length equals 14 residues. V shed 2 bases, J shed 0 bases, and the junction held 1 base outside the gene matches.

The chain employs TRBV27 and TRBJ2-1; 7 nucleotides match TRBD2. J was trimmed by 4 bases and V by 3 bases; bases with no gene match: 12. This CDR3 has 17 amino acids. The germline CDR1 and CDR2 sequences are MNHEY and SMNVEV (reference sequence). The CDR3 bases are TGTGCCAGCAGTTTGATAGCTTGGCGGGAGTCTTACAATGAGCAGTTCTTC. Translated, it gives CASSLIAWRESYNEQFF.